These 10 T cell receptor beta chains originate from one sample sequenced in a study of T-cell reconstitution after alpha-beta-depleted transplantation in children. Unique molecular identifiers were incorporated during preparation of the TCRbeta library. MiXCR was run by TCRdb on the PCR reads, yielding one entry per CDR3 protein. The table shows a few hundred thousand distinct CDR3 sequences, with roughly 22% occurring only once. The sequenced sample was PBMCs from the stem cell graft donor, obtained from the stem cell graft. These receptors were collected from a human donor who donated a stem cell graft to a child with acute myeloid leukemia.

The CDR3 protein is CASMGPTTSRYYEQYF. In DNA form, the CDR3 reads TGTGCCAGCATGGGCCCGACGACGTCCCGCTACTACGAGCAGTACTTC. V gene TRBV28 combines with J gene TRBJ2-7; no definite D call. The CDR3 totals 16 residues. Trimming stripped 7 bases from V and 3 bases from J, with 22 bases between. Germline CDR1 and CDR2: MDHEN and SYDVKM.

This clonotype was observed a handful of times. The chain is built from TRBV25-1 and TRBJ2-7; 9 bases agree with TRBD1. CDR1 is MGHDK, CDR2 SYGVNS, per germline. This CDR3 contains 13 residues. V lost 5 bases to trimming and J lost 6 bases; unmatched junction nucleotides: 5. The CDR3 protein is CASSTRTGAEQYF. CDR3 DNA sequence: TGTGCCAGCAGTACCCGGACAGGGGCCGAGCAGTACTTC.

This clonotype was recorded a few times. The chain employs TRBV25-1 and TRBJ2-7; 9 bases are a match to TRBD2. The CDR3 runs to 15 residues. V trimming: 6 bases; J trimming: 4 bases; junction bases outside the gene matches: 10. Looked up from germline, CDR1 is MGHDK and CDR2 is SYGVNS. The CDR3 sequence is CASSFRGGAVYEQYF. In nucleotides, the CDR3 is TGTGCCAGCAGCTTCCGCGGGGGGGCTGTATACGAGCAGTACTTC.

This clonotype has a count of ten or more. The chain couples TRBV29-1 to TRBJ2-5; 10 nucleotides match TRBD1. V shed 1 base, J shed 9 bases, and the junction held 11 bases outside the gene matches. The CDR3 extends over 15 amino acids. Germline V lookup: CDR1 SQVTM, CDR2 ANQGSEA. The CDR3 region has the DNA TGCAGCGTTGAAGCCCCCGGGACAGGGGTGGCTCCCCAGTACTTC. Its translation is CSVEAPGTGVAPQYF.

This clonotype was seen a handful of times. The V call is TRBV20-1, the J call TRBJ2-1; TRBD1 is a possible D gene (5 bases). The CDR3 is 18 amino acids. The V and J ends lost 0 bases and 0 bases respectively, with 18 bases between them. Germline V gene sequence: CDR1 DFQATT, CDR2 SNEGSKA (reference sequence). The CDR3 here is CSARDWNQGLSSYNEQFF. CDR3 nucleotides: TGCAGTGCTAGAGATTGGAACCAGGGCTTGAGCTCCTACAATGAGCAGTTCTTC.

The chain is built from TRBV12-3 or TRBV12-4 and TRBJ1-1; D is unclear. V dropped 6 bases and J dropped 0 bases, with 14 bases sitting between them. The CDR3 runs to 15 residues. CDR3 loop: CASSWGTGVNTEAFF. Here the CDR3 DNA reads TGTGCCAGCAGCTGGGGTACGGGAGTGAACACTGAAGCTTTCTTT.

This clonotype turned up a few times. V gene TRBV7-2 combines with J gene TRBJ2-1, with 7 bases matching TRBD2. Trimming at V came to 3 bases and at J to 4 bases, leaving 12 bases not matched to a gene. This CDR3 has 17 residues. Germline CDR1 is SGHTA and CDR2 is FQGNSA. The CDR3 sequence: CASSFHSGEKMYNEQFF. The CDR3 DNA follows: TGTGCCAGCAGCTTTCACAGCGGGGAAAAGATGTACAATGAGCAGTTCTTC.

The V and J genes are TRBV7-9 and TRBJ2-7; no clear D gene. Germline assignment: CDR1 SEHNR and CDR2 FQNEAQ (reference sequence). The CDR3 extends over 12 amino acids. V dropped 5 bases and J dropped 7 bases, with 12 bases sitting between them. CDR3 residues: CASSPNPLEQYF. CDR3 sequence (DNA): TGTGCCAGCAGCCCTAACCCATTAGAGCAGTACTTC.

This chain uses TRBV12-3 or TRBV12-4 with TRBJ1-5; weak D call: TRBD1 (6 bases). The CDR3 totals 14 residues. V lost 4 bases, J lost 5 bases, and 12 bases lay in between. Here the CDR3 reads CASSSGHPHQPQHF. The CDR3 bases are TGTGCCAGCAGTTCGGGACACCCTCATCAGCCCCAGCATTTT.

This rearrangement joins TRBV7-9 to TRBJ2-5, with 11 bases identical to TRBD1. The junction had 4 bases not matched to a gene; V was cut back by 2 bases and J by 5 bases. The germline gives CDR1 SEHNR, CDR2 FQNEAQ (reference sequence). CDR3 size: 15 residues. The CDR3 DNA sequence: TGTGCCAGCAGCTTATGGACAGGGGGCGTGGAGACCCAGTACTTC. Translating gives CASSLWTGGVETQYF.